The clone carrying this TCR beta chain has a count of ten or more. Antigen: not known. The data are from a study of breast tumors, draining lymph nodes, adjacent tissues. Study conclusions and caveats: Tumor TCR diversity was below lymph nodes but above nontumor tissue. Data only fit, rather than demonstrated, lymph node origin of most tumor T cells. Findings are consistent with lymph node origin and intratumoral expansion of most tumor T cells.

CDR3 length: 14 residues. CDR1 and CDR2 (germline): SGHTA, FQGNSA. Trimming removed 4 bases from V and 4 bases from J, with 14 bases in between. Samples came from axillary lymph nodes draining the breast cancer. TCRdb re-analysed the multiplex PCR reads in MiXCR, keeping a single row per CDR3 protein. There are 200,000 or so distinct CDR3 sequences in the sample; around 29% occur only once, and around 4.5% lies in the top ten. The clonotype originates from a female donor with breast cancer. Some clones in this sample may be carry-over from other donors' samples. Sequencing input: axillary lymph node tissue. The chain has TRBV7-2 and TRBJ2-7; TRBD2 is a possible D gene (5 bases). Here the CDR3 reads CASSSSLGSYEQYF. The CDR3 region has the DNA TGTGCCAGCAGCTCATCACTAGGCTCGTACGAGCAGTACTTC.